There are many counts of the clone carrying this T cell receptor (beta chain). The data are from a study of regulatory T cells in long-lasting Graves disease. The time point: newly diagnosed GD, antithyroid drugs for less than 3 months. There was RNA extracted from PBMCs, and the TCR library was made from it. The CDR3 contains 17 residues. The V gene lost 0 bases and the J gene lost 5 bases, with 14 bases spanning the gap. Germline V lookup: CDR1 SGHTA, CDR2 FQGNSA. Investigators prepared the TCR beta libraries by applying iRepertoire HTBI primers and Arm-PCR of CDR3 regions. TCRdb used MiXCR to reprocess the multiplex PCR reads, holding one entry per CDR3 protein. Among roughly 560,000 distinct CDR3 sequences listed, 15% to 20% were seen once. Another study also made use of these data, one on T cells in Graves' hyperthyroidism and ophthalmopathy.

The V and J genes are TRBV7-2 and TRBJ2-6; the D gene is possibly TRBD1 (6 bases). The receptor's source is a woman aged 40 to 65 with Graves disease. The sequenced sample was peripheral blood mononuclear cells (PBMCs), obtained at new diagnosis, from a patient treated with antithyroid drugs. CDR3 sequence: CASSLATQGIRANVLTF. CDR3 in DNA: TGTGCCAGCAGCTTAGCCACACAGGGTATTCGGGCCAACGTCCTGACTTTC.